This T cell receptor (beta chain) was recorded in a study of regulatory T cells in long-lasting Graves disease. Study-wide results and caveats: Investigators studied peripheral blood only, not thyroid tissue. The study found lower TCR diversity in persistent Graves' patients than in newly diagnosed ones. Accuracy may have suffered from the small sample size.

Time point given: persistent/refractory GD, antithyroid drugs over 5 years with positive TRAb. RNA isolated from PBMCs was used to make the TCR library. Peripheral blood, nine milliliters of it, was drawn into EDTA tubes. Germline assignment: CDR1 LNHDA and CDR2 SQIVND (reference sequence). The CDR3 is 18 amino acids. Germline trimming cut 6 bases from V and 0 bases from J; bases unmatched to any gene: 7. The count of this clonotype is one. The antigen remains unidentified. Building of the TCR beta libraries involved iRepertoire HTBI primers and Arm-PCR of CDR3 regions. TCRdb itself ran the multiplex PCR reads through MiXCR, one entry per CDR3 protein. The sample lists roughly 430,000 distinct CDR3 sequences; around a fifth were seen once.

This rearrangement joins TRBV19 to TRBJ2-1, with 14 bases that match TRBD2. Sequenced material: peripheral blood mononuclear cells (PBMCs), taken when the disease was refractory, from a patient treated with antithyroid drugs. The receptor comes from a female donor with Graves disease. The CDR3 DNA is TGTGCCAGTAGCTTAGGACTAGCGGGAGGTAGCTCCTACAATGAGCAGTTCTTC. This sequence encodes CASSLGLAGGSSYNEQFF.